One T cell receptor beta chain is described in this entry. The antigen remains unidentified. The source of the sample is a study of shared clonotypes between healthy human individuals. Findings of the study overall: Approximately 5% was the fraction of naive CD4 clonotypes found shared across several donors. Rarefaction analysis demonstrated incomplete sorted-subset sequencing notwithstanding large depth.

Once extracted for a subset, genomic DNA was divided evenly among several immunoSEQ plates. TCRdb's table, derived via immunoSEQ multiplex PCR, lists solely in-frame clones and lacks some. Of around 2.1 million clones listed, 90% to 95% are singletons. The V end lost 5 bases, the J end lost 1 base, and 11 bases lay between the germline ends. This CDR3 spans 14 amino acids. From germline, CDR1 is MDHEN and CDR2 SYDVKM. CD45RO-negative, CCR7-positively selected cells formed the naive CD8 fraction, excluding terminally differentiated effector memory CD45RA+ cells. Free of recent acute infections or vaccinations, the donors were healthy HIV-negative adults.

The origin of this receptor is a man between 18 and 35 years old in good health. Some clones in this sample may be carry-over from other donors' samples. Sequences were obtained from naive CD8+ T cells from PBMCs. The rearrangement uses TRBV28 and TRBJ2-5; D unresolved. The CDR3 loop is CASSVRVFQETQYF. DNA of the CDR3: TGTGCCAGCAGTGTTAGGGTATTCCAAGAGACCCAGTACTTC.